What follows describes a single T cell receptor beta chain. This sample is drawn from a study of blood T cell repertoires in COVID-19. Background on the study: The United States, Italy and Spain supplied acute and convalescent COVID-19 samples. The cDNA or gDNA used as material had been derived from T cells, B-cell-depleted T cells, or PBMCs.

In the authors' methods: Amplification with reference gene primers provided the estimates of nucleated cell counts. This table comes from immunoSEQ multiplex PCR, and its TCRdb copy is limited to in-frame clones, with some not included. The DNA was the basis for D and trimming; V, J and clone size are from that table. The sample consists of around 140,000 clones, roughly 73% of them appearing once. The CDR3 consists of 17 residues. V lost 0 bases to trimming and J lost 4 bases, with 16 bases between them. The germline CDR1 and CDR2 sequences are SGHNT and YYREEE (reference sequence). The clonotype comes from a woman between 50 and 59 years old with active or convalescent COVID-19. What was sequenced was peripheral blood. The chain employs TRBV5-4 and TRBJ2-2; D remains unclear. The CDR3 reads CASSLAQSRSVTGELFF. The DNA for the CDR3 is TGTGCCAGCAGCTTGGCCCAATCTAGGAGTGTCACCGGGGAGCTGTTTTTT. Combining the CDR3 with reference TRBV5-4 and TRBJ2-2 gives the whole variable domain ETGVTQSPTHLIKTRGQQVTLRCSSQSGHNTVSWYQQALGQGPQFIFQYYREEENGRGNFPPRFSGLQFPNYSSELNVNALELDDSALYLCASSLAQSRSVTGELFFGEGSRLTVL.